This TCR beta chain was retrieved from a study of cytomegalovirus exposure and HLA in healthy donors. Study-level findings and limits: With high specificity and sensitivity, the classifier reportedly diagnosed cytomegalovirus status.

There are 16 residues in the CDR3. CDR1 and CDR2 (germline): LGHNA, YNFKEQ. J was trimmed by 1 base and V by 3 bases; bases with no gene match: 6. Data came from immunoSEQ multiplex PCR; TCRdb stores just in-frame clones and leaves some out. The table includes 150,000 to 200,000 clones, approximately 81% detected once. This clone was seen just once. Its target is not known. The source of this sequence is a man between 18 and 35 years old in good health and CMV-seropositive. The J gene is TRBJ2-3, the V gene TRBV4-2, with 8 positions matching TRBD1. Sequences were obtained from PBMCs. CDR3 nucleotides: TGTGCCAGCAGCCAGCTTGGACAGGGTCGCACAGATACGCAGTATTTT. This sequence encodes CASSQLGQGRTDTQYF.